This T cell receptor (beta chain) was observed in a study of cytomegalovirus exposure and HLA in healthy donors. Study conclusions and caveats: Analysis performed later showed TCR beta chains linked to HLA being more clonally expanded than equally common others.

About this clone: Its antigen remains unknown.

This CDR3 spans 13 amino acids. Per germline, CDR1 SGHVS and CDR2 FNYEAQ. The V end lost 5 bases, the J end lost 0 bases, and 5 bases lay between the germline ends. Vbeta (60) and Jbeta (13) primers were used in the PCR. Some clones are missing from TCRdb's copy, which holds only in-frame ones; the method was immunoSEQ multiplex PCR. This sample has roughly 170,000 clones, with 80% found just once. This clonotype was sampled from a man aged 30 to 39 in good health and CMV-seropositive. This rearrangement joins TRBV7-6 to TRBJ1-5, with unresolved D. Sequenced material: PBMCs. CDR3 protein: CASSTGSNQPQHF. DNA for the CDR3: TGTGCCAGCAGCACTGGTAGCAATCAGCCCCAGCATTTT.